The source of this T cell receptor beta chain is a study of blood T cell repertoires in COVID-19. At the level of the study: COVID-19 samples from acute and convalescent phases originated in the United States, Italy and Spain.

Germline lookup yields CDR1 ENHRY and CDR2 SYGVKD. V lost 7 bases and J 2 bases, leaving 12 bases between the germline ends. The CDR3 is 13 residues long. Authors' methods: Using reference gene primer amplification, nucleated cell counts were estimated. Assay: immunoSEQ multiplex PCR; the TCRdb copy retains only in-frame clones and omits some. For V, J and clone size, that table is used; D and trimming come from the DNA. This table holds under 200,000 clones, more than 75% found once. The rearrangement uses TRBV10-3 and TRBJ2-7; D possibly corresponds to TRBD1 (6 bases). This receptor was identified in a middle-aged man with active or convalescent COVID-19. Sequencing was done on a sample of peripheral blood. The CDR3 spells CAITPTGTYEQYF. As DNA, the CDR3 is TGTGCCATCACCCCGACAGGAACCTACGAGCAGTACTTC.